These T cell receptor beta chains were read from a single sample in a study of Ad26.COV2.S vaccination and SARS-CoV-2 variants. TCRdb's table, derived via immunoSEQ multiplex PCR, lists solely in-frame clones and lacks some. The top ten clones hold 3% to 5% of a sample with about 350,000 clones, about 90% of them seen once. The specimen comprised peripheral blood, sampled after recovery from COVID-19. All receptors come from a human donor who had recovered from COVID-19. Each CDR3 is given with its conserved first and last residue. D genes are given only for firm matches. The listing skips clone size in some rows; elsewhere it reads once, few, many or a size class.

>TRBJ2-7|TRBD1|TRBV4-1|-
TGCGCCAGCAGCCCCGGGGACAGGTCTTCATACGAGCAGTACTTC
CASSPGDRSSYEQYF
>TRBJ2-1|-|TRBV27|-
TGTGCCAGCCGCCGACTCGAGAGCGGAAGTGAGCAGTTCTTC
CASRRLESGSEQFF
>TRBJ1-2|-|TRBV29-1|-
TGCAGCGTTATTTCCGGCTACACCTTC
CSVISGYTF
>TRBJ2-1|TRBD2|TRBV11-2|-
TGTGCCAGCAGCTTAAGCGGGGCCCCCTACAATGAGCAGTTCTTC
CASSLSGAPYNEQFF
>TRBJ2-5|-|TRBV7-9|-
TGTGCCAGCAGCCCCGGAGGCAGCCCAGAGACCCAGTACTTC
CASSPGGSPETQYF
>TRBJ1-1|-|TRBV7-6|-
TGTGCCAGCAGCTTATATGCGGGCATGAACACTGAAGCTTTCTTT
CASSLYAGMNTEAFF
>TRBJ1-2|TRBD1|TRBV5-4|-
TGTGCCAGCAGCTTGTATCAGGGGGCTCACTATGGCTACACCTTC
CASSLYQGAHYGYTF
>TRBJ1-2|TRBD1|TRBV27|-
TGTGCCAGCAGTCCCGTGACAGGGAGAAATGGCTACACCTTC
CASSPVTGRNGYTF
>TRBJ1-1|-|TRBV5-1|-
TGCGCCAGCAGCTTGGCCGGAGGGGTCACTGAAGCTTTCTTT
CASSLAGGVTEAFF
>TRBJ2-5|-|TRBV2|-
TGTGCCAGCAGTGATCAGGGTCAAGAGACCCAGTACTTC
CASSDQGQETQYF
>TRBJ1-1|-|TRBV2|-
TGTGCCAGCCATAGGGGCAGGGGAAGGGACACTGAAGCTTTCTTT
CASHRGRGRDTEAFF
>TRBJ1-3|TRBD1|TRBV4-1|-
TGCGCCAGCAGCCAAGGTCCCGACAGGGGGGCAGGAAACACCATATATTTT
CASSQGPDRGAGNTIYF
>TRBJ1-6|-|TRBV10-3|once
TGTGCCATCAGTGAGTCGGCCGGGGGCAGCGATTCACCCCTCCACTTT
CAISESAGGSDSPLHF
>TRBJ1-6|-|TRBV5-1|-
TGCGCCAGCAGCTCTCTTCCGGGGAACGGTAATTCACCCCTCCACTTT
CASSSLPGNGNSPLHF
>TRBJ2-1|TRBD2|TRBV11-2|-
TGTGCCAGCAGCCCCGAACTAGCGGGAATGAACAATGAGCAGTTCTTC
CASSPELAGMNNEQFF
>TRBJ1-1|TRBD1|TRBV18|-
TGTGCCAGCTCACCCTCCCGGGACAGTGAAGCTTTCTTT
CASSPSRDSEAFF
>TRBJ2-3|-|TRBV9|-
TGTGCCAGCAGCATTTTCCGGGACCCCACCACAGATACGCAGTATTTT
CASSIFRDPTTDTQYF
>TRBJ1-2|TRBD1|TRBV18|-
TGTGCCAGCTCACCAGGTCTGTCGGGACAGGGGGCTGATGGCTACACCTTC
CASSPGLSGQGADGYTF
>TRBJ2-2|-|TRBV6-2/TRBV6-3|once
TGTGCCAGCAGTACCCCGCGGACAGTCGGGGAGCTGTTTTTT
CASSTPRTVGELFF
>TRBJ2-7|-|TRBV14|once
TGTGCCAGCAGCCAAACTGGAATGGCAGCTATCTACGAGCAGTACTTC
CASSQTGMAAIYEQYF
>TRBJ1-5|-|TRBV2|-
TGTGCCAGCAGTGAATTGGACACCAATCAGCCCCAGCATTTT
CASSELDTNQPQHF
>TRBJ2-1|-|TRBV5-4|-
TGTGCCAGCAGCTATGCCGACCCCTACAATGAGCAGTTCTTC
CASSYADPYNEQFF
>TRBJ1-5|-|TRBV11-3|-
TGTGCCAGCAGCTTAGATTCGGGGGAGGGCAATCAGCCCCAGCATTTT
CASSLDSGEGNQPQHF
>TRBJ2-3|-|TRBV6-5|-
TGTGCCAGCAGCCGAGCGGGCGTAGATACGCAGTATTTT
CASSRAGVDTQYF
>TRBJ1-4|-|TRBV3-1/TRBV3-2|once
TGTGCCAGCTCTTCAAGGACAGCTCGTAATGAAAAACTGTTTTTT
CASSSRTARNEKLFF
>TRBJ1-1|-|TRBV7-9|-
TGTGCCAGCAGCTTAGGGGGACCTGAAGCTTTCTTT
CASSLGGPEAFF
>TRBJ2-2|-|TRBV6-5|-
TGTGCCAGCGGACGCGGGGACAAACTGATCGGGGAGCTGTTTTTT
CASGRGDKLIGELFF
>TRBJ1-2|-|TRBV29-1|-
TGCAGCGTTCCGGGGCCCGGTAACTATGGCTACACCTTC
CSVPGPGNYGYTF
>TRBJ1-1|-|TRBV6-4|-
TGTGCCAGCAGTCAATCCGTGAACACTGAAGCTTTCTTT
CASSQSVNTEAFF
>TRBJ2-5|-|TRBV7-9|-
TGTGCCAGCAGCTTAACGGGGACGGAGACCCAGTACTTC
CASSLTGTETQYF
>TRBJ1-2|TRBD1|TRBV19|-
TGTGCCAGTAAACTCGGGACAGCTAACTATGGCTACACCTTC
CASKLGTANYGYTF
>TRBJ1-1|TRBD1|TRBV9|-
TGTGCCAGCAGCGTGGGACAGGGTGAAGCTTTCTTT
CASSVGQGEAFF
>TRBJ2-7|-|TRBV5-6|-
TGTGCCAGCAGCTTGGGGAGCGGTACCTACGAGCAGTACTTC
CASSLGSGTYEQYF
>TRBJ1-4|-|TRBV25-1|once
TGTGCCAGCAGTCCCTCTGGACGGACTAATGAAAAACTGTTTTTT
CASSPSGRTNEKLFF
>TRBJ1-2|-|TRBV18|-
TGTGCCAGCTCACCACCCCAGAACTATGGCTACACCTTC
CASSPPQNYGYTF
>TRBJ1-6|-|TRBV4-3|once
TGCGCCAGCAGCAGGGGACGGGATAATTCACCCCTCCACTTT
CASSRGRDNSPLHF
>TRBJ1-4|TRBD1|TRBV10-1|-
TGCGCCAGCAGTGAGTCGGGACAGGGGTTTGAAAAACTGTTTTTT
CASSESGQGFEKLFF
>TRBJ1-3|-|TRBV12-3/TRBV12-4|-
TGTGCCAGCAGTCCCACCCAGGGGCCATATTTT
CASSPTQGPYF
>TRBJ1-1|-|TRBV7-9|-
TGTGCCAGCAGCTTAAGGGACTCGAACACTGAAGCTTTCTTT
CASSLRDSNTEAFF
>TRBJ2-2|TRBD2|TRBV4-1|few
TGCGCCAGCAGCCAAGCGACGGGACTAGCGGGGGGCAAGAACACCGGGGAGCTGTTTTTT
CASSQATGLAGGKNTGELFF
>TRBJ2-7|-|TRBV19|once
TGTGCCAGTAGTGCAACTCCCCGGGACTTCTACGAGCAGTACTTC
CASSATPRDFYEQYF
>TRBJ1-3|-|TRBV13|-
TGTGCCAGCAGCCCTTTGGGCGGCACTGGAAACACCATATATTTT
CASSPLGGTGNTIYF
>TRBJ1-2|TRBD1|TRBV5-5|-
TGTGCCAGCAGCTTGGTAGGGGGCGCGGATGGCTACACCTTC
CASSLVGGADGYTF
>TRBJ1-1|TRBD1|TRBV5-4|-
TGTGCCAGCAGCCCCGAATGGGGACAGGGAAACACTGAAGCTTTCTTT
CASSPEWGQGNTEAFF
>TRBJ1-2|-|TRBV5-1|-
TGCGCCAGCAAGGCGGTGTTGACAGGTACCTCCTATGGCTACACCTTC
CASKAVLTGTSYGYTF
>TRBJ2-7|TRBD2|TRBV23-1|once
TGCGCGCGCGGGGACTCGCGGGGGGGATTCTCCTACGAGCAGTACTTC
CARGDSRGGFSYEQYF
>TRBJ2-7|TRBD1|TRBV2|-
TGTGCCAGCAGTGACCCGGGACAGGTGACCTACTACGAGCAGTACTTC
CASSDPGQVTYYEQYF
>TRBJ1-2|-|TRBV15|-
TGTGCCACCAGCAGATCGGGTCAGGGCGCTAACTATGGCTACACCTTC
CATSRSGQGANYGYTF
>TRBJ1-1|-|TRBV18|-
TGTGCCAGCTCACCAGGGGGTACGAACACTGAAGCTTTCTTT
CASSPGGTNTEAFF
>TRBJ2-3|-|TRBV11-3|-
TGTGCCAGCAGCTTAGGGTCTAGCGACTATACGCAGTATTTT
CASSLGSSDYTQYF
>TRBJ1-2|TRBD1|TRBV5-1|few
TGCGCCAGCAGCTTAGAGACAGGGAACTATGGCTACACCTTC
CASSLETGNYGYTF
>TRBJ1-6|-|TRBV27|-
TGTGCCAGCAGTTTATCGTCAGGCCGCGTCAACGCCTCACCCCTCCACTTT
CASSLSSGRVNASPLHF
>TRBJ2-5|TRBD1|TRBV5-4|-
TGTGCCAGCAGCCCGCGACAGGGGTACCAAGAGACCCAGTACTTC
CASSPRQGYQETQYF